The sequence of this T cell receptor (beta chain) was determined in a study of T-cell memory formation after mild COVID-19. Study in general: Across donors, TCR clusters were largely donor specific. Study results and caveats: Confirmation of SARS-CoV-2 specificity was lacking for second-wave clones peaking day 37.

The TCR alpha and TCR beta cDNA libraries, bearing sample barcodes and UMIs, were generated by 5'RACE using constant-segment primers. Using its own MiXCR run on the 5' RACE reads, TCRdb lists one record per CDR3 protein. The sample has about 210,000 distinct CDR3 sequences; about 27% are singletons. This clonotype was counted only a few times. Its antigen is currently unknown. The CDR3 runs 16 residues. Germline V gene data show CDR1 as SEHNR and CDR2 as FQNEAQ (reference sequence). V lost 4 bases and J lost 4; bases outside the gene matches: 12. The TCR originated in an adult woman who had mild COVID-19 (a few samples of this study predate the infection). Cell type and time point are not known. This chain connects TRBV7-9 to TRBJ1-2; 7 nucleotides match TRBD1. The sequencing sample was made of PBMCs or a T cell subset sorted from them (not recorded which). The CDR3 region has the DNA TGTGCCAGCAGCTCGGGACAGAGAAGCTTCCTCTATGGCTACACCTTC. Residues: CASSSGQRSFLYGYTF.